Presented here are 24 T cell receptor beta chains from one specimen sequenced in a study of T cells and Merkel cell carcinoma outcomes (dated by TCRdb to 2018 to 2020). Libraries were built with the immunoSEQ multiplex PCR assay. In its TCRdb copy, this immuneACCESS table keeps in-frame sequences only and misses some clones. Where compared with another copy, unresolved V genes explain less than half of these, and the others have no known cause. This sample comprises fewer than 20,000 clones, more than 80% of them detected only once. Approximately 10% of the sample is held by the ten biggest clonotypes. Sequencing used tumor tissue from Merkel cell carcinoma. The receptor set was obtained from a human donor with Merkel cell carcinoma.

The genes are TRBV7-8 and TRBJ1-3, with D uncertain. The CDR3 has 16 amino acids. V lost 5 bases and J 0 bases, leaving 14 bases between the germline ends. CDR1 and CDR2 from the germline V gene are SGHVS and FQNEAQ. The CDR3 is CASSPLVSGSGNTIYF. The DNA for the CDR3 is TGTGCCAGCAGCCCCCTAGTTTCTGGCTCTGGAAACACCATATATTTT.

This chain uses TRBV20-1 with TRBJ1-2, with D perhaps TRBD1 (5 bases). The CDR3 loop spans 10 amino acids. Trimming cost V 3 bases and J 14 bases, with 13 bases left between them. The germline V gene has CDR1 DFQATT and CDR2 SNEGSKA (reference sequence). The chain's CDR3 is CSARGRSGTF. The CDR3 DNA reads as TGCAGTGCTAGGGGACGGTCTGGTACCTTC.

The gene calls are TRBV5-1 and TRBJ2-3; D not certain. This CDR3 region has 14 residues. Germline lookup yields CDR1 SGHRS and CDR2 YFSETQ. V lost 0 bases, J lost 6 bases, and 11 bases lay in between. CDR3 sequence (DNA): TGCGCCAGCAGCTTGGACCTTTACGTGGATACGCAGTATTTT. Amino acids: CASSLDLYVDTQYF.

V is TRBV5-6 and J is TRBJ2-3, with D uncertain. In germline, CDR1 is SGHDT, CDR2 YYEEEE. This CDR3 is built from 14 residues. V was cut by 2 bases and J by 0 bases, with 7 bases left in between. DNA for the CDR3: TGTGCCAGCAGCTTCGTGCGCAGCACAGATACGCAGTATTTT. As protein: CASSFVRSTDTQYF.

The chain carries TRBV5-1 and TRBJ2-2, with D uncertain. The CDR3 is 14 residues long. The germline CDR1 and CDR2 sequences are SGHRS and YFSETQ. With 1 base removed from V and 1 base from J, the gap between germline ends came to 5 bases. Here the CDR3 reads CASSLYGNTGELFF. DNA for the CDR3: TGCGCCAGCAGCTTGTATGGGAACACCGGGGAGCTGTTTTTT.

The chain joins TRBV28 to TRBJ1-2, with D possibly being TRBD1 (5 bases). CDR1 and CDR2 from the germline V gene are MDHEN and SYDVKM. The CDR3 loop spans 13 amino acids. V lost 7 bases and J 4 bases, leaving 13 bases between the germline ends. The CDR3 spells CASIAGGFYGYTF. The CDR3 DNA reads TGTGCCAGCATCGCCGGGGGGTTCTATGGCTACACCTTC.

This chain uses TRBV6-1 with TRBJ1-5; the D is unclear. The CDR3 extends over 13 amino acids. Germline V gene data show CDR1 as MNHNS and CDR2 as SASEGT. Trimming removed 4 bases from V and 0 bases from J, with 4 bases in between. Here the CDR3 DNA reads TGTGCCAGCAGTGTCTCTAGCAATCAGCCCCAGCATTTT. Protein: CASSVSSNQPQHF.

J is TRBJ1-1 and V is TRBV6-6; the D is unclear. The CDR3 runs to 15 residues. Germline V gene sequence: CDR1 MNHNY, CDR2 SVGAGI (reference sequence). The ends were cut back, 1 base at V and 0 bases at J, with 9 bases in the middle. CDR3 sequence reads: CASSYFAGMNTEAFF. CDR3 sequence (DNA): TGTGCCAGCAGTTACTTTGCCGGGATGAACACTGAAGCTTTCTTT.

The chain couples TRBV4-1 to TRBJ2-1; the D is unclear. There are 17 residues in the CDR3. V was trimmed by 1 base and J by 7 bases, leaving 20 bases between them. The germline V gene encodes CDR1 MGHRA and CDR2 YSYEKL. The CDR3 protein is CASSQGFSDPLRNEQFF. Written as DNA, the CDR3 is TGCGCCAGCAGCCAAGGATTTTCGGACCCCCTCCGGAATGAGCAGTTCTTC.

Only a few counts were recorded for this clone. The genes are TRBV7-3 and TRBJ2-3; 9 bases map to TRBD2. CDR3 size: 18 residues. Germline V gene lookup returns CDR1 SGHTA and CDR2 FQGTGA. V shed 5 bases, J shed 4 bases, and the junction held 16 bases outside the gene matches. The CDR3 nucleotides are TGTGCCAGCAGCCCACCCCGGGGGGTAGCGGGGGAATCAGATACGCAGTATTTT. Encoded protein: CASSPPRGVAGESDTQYF.

This chain links TRBV11-2 with TRBJ1-1, with D uncertain. The CDR3 is 14 amino acids. Trimming left V 0 bases short and J 4 bases short, with 9 bases between. Germline values: CDR1 SGHAT, CDR2 FQNNGV. For the CDR3, the DNA is TGTGCCAGCAGCTTAGATCAGTGGGTCACTGAAGCTTTCTTT. Its translation: CASSLDQWVTEAFF.

V is TRBV5-8 and J is TRBJ2-1, with D uncertain. The length of the CDR3 is 12 residues. From germline, CDR1 is SGHTS and CDR2 YDEGEE. The ends were cut back, 1 base at V and 9 bases at J, with 8 bases in the middle. In nucleotides, the CDR3 is TGTGCCAGCAGCTTGTTTTCGGGTGAGCAGTTCTTC. The encoded protein is CASSLFSGEQFF.

The chain links TRBV2 to TRBJ2-7; unclear D gene. The CDR3 loop spans 14 amino acids. V shed 8 bases and J shed 6 bases, with 20 bases lying between them. Germline CDR1 is SNHLY and CDR2 is FYNNEI. The CDR3 DNA is TGTGCCAGCTACGTCGGCGGACCAGCGACCGAGCAGTACTTC. As protein: CASYVGGPATEQYF.

V usage is TRBV28 and J usage is TRBJ2-1; D remains ambiguous. This CDR3 has 14 amino acids. V lost 2 bases and J 7 bases, leaving 12 bases between the germline ends. Germline assignment: CDR1 MDHEN and CDR2 SYDVKM. The CDR3 region is CASSLDTVKNEQFF. The CDR3 nucleotides are TGTGCCAGCAGTTTAGATACGGTCAAAAATGAGCAGTTCTTC. The full variable domain, rest sourced from reference TRBV28 and TRBJ2-1, is DVKVTQSSRYLVKRTGEKVFLECVQDMDHENMFWYRQDPGLGLRLIYFSYDVKMKEKGDIPEGYSVSREKKERFSLILESASTNQTSMYLCASSLDTVKNEQFFGPGTRLTVL.

The chain has TRBV9 and TRBJ1-5; weak D call: TRBD1 (6 bases). The CDR3 sequence is 15 residues long. CDR1 and CDR2 (germline): SGDLS, YYNGEE. V lost 2 bases and J 3 bases, leaving 12 bases between the germline ends. The CDR3 sequence is CASSVFPGDNQPQHF. In nucleotides, the CDR3 is TGTGCCAGCAGCGTGTTTCCAGGGGACAATCAGCCCCAGCATTTT.

This clone was picked up one time. The chain carries TRBV2 and TRBJ2-7; 7 nucleotides agree with TRBD1. Trimming at V came to 6 bases and at J to 3 bases, leaving 11 bases not matched to a gene. CDR1 and CDR2 from the germline V gene are SNHLY and FYNNEI. This CDR3 has 15 amino acids. CDR3 loop: CASSFGSDRVYEQYF. The CDR3 nucleotides are TGTGCCAGCAGCTTTGGAAGTGACAGGGTCTACGAGCAGTACTTC.

The chain combines TRBV11-3 with TRBJ2-5, with 7 bases lining up with TRBD1. Losses at the gene ends were 3 bases for V and 2 bases for J; bases not matched to a gene: 0. The length of the CDR3 is 13 residues. From germline, CDR1 is SGHNT and CDR2 YENEEA. In nucleotides, the CDR3 is TGTGCCAGCAGCTTGGACAGGCAAGAGACCCAGTACTTC. The encoded protein is CASSLDRQETQYF.

The V gene is TRBV5-6, the J gene TRBJ2-2; D remains unclear. There are 15 residues in the CDR3. Germline V gene data show CDR1 as SGHDT and CDR2 as YYEEEE. The ends were cut back, 0 bases at V and 5 bases at J, with 11 bases in the middle. CDR3 loop: CASSLAGGGTGELFF. The CDR3 DNA reads as TGTGCCAGCAGCTTGGCCGGTGGTGGGACCGGGGAGCTGTTTTTT.

To note about this clone: A junction boundary mismatches the germline segment, possibly from a read error. The rearrangement joins TRBV14 to TRBJ1-1, with TRBD1 matching 7 bases. This CDR3 region has 13 residues. CDR1 and CDR2 (germline): SGHDN, FVKESK. The CDR3 here is CASSPIWDSEAFF. DNA for the CDR3: TGTGCTAGCAGCCCCATTTGGGACAGTGAAGCTTTCTTT.

This chain joins TRBV4-1 and TRBJ1-1, with TRBD1 matching 8 bases. Trimming at V came to 2 bases and at J to 2 bases, leaving 1 base not matched to a gene. The germline V gene has CDR1 MGHRA and CDR2 YSYEKL. This CDR3 has 14 amino acids. CDR3 coding DNA: TGCGCCAGCAGCCAAACAGGGGGTAACACTGAAGCTTTCTTT. This encodes CASSQTGGNTEAFF.

J is TRBJ2-3 and V is TRBV27; 7 nucleotides line up with TRBD2. The CDR3 spans 16 residues. Germline assignment: CDR1 MNHEY and CDR2 SMNVEV (reference sequence). CDR3 protein: CVSRTWAGVDTDTQYF. DNA of the CDR3: TGTGTCAGTCGTACTTGGGCGGGAGTCGACACAGATACGCAGTATTTT.

This chain links TRBV6-5 with TRBJ1-1; possibly TRBD1 for D (5 bases). Trimming removed 0 bases from V and 1 base from J, with 12 bases in between. Germline-derived CDR1 and CDR2 are MNHEY and SVGAGI. The CDR3 loop spans 16 amino acids. The CDR3 coding sequence is TGTGCCAGCAGTTACTCGTCTTTTCAGGGGAACACTGAAGCTTTCTTT. Its protein is CASSYSSFQGNTEAFF.

The chain employs TRBV30 and TRBJ2-6, with D tentatively TRBD1 (5 bases). V gave up 3 bases and J gave up 0 bases, with 9 bases separating them. The CDR3 totals 15 residues. Germline CDR1 GTSNPN, CDR2 SVGIG (reference sequence). The CDR3 nucleotides read TGTGCCTGGAGCCAAGACAGCTCTGGGGCCAACGTCCTGACTTTC. It codes for CAWSQDSSGANVLTF. The full variable domain, with the rest looked up from reference TRBV30 and TRBJ2-6, is SQTIHQWPATLVQPVGSPLSLECTVEGTSNPNLYWYRQAAGRGLQLLFYSVGIGQISSEVPQNLSASRPQDRQFILSSKKLLLSDSGFYLCAWSQDSSGANVLTFGAGSRLTVL.

The chain employs TRBV5-1 and TRBJ1-1; D call uncertain. In germline, CDR1 is SGHRS, CDR2 YFSETQ. The CDR3 has 13 amino acids. Between the trimmed V and J ends, which lost 4 bases and 5 bases, there was a span of 12 bases. CDR3 residues: CASSPHGGTEAFF. CDR3 DNA sequence: TGCGCCAGCAGCCCACACGGCGGTACTGAAGCTTTCTTT.